The 21 T cell receptor beta chains listed next were all sequenced from one sample in a study of Tregs in tolerant kidney transplant recipients. Sequenced by immunoSEQ multiplex PCR; TCRdb stores in-frame clones only, minus some. The sample lists some 66,000 clones, approximately 92% occurring once. The sample was CD8+ T cells from blood, taken before the transplant. The receptor source for this set is a human donor who received a combined kidney and bone marrow transplant.

J is TRBJ2-7 and V is TRBV12-5, with D possibly matching TRBD2 (5 bases). The CDR3 sequence is 14 residues long. The ends were cut back, 7 bases at V and 0 bases at J, with 13 bases in the middle. The germline gives CDR1 LGHNT, CDR2 FRNRAP. For the CDR3, the DNA is TGTGCTAGTGCCCCGAGTGGGAGCTCCTACGAGCAGTACTTC. Its protein product is CASAPSGSSYEQYF.

This chain joins TRBV13 and TRBJ1-1; 8 bases are a match to TRBD1. Looked up from germline, CDR1 is PRHDT and CDR2 is FYEKMQ (reference sequence). This CDR3 spans 15 amino acids. The trim removed 5 bases at V and 3 bases at J, leaving 8 bases unmatched. CDR3 in DNA: TGTGCCAGCAGCGGCCCACAGGGGGGGTACACTGAAGCTTTCTTT. Translating it yields CASSGPQGGYTEAFF.

This chain joins TRBV9 and TRBJ2-7, with 10 bases that match TRBD2. In germline, CDR1 is SGDLS, CDR2 YYNGEE. Germline trimming cut 3 bases from V and 5 bases from J; bases unmatched to any gene: 8. CDR3 length equals 15 residues. CDR3 DNA: TGTGCCAGCAGCGAATCTAGCGGGGGTCTCGACGAGCAGTACTTC. Its protein is CASSESSGGLDEQYF.

This clone appeared once. The CDR3 sequence is CASSFDPGQSFNTDTQYF. The CDR3 DNA is TGTGCCAGCAGTTTCGACCCGGGACAGTCTTTTAACACAGATACGCAGTATTTT. V gene TRBV27 combines with J gene TRBJ2-3, with 7 nucleotides matching TRBD1. CDR3 length equals 18 residues. Germline V lookup: CDR1 MNHEY, CDR2 SMNVEV (reference sequence). With V trimmed by 3 bases and J by 2 bases, 14 bases remained unmatched.

The chain links TRBV30 to TRBJ2-5; D remains unclear. V was cut by 2 bases and J by 5 bases, with 15 bases left in between. The CDR3 loop spans 14 amino acids. The V gene's germline CDR1 is GTSNPN and CDR2 SVGIG (reference sequence). CDR3 DNA: TGTGCCTGGAGTCCCCGGGTTGATGGGGAGACCCAGTACTTC. This sequence encodes CAWSPRVDGETQYF.

The chain links TRBV5-1 to TRBJ2-1; D possibly corresponds to TRBD2 (5 bases). V shed 0 bases and J shed 6 bases, with 10 bases lying between them. Germline V lookup: CDR1 SGHRS, CDR2 YFSETQ. This CDR3 spans 14 amino acids. Here the CDR3 reads CASSLEVGLNEQFF. The CDR3 region has the DNA TGCGCCAGCAGCTTGGAGGTAGGACTCAATGAGCAGTTCTTC.

The genes are TRBV4-1 and TRBJ2-2; 8 bases map to TRBD2. V lost 5 bases, J lost 5 bases, and 4 bases stayed unmatched. Germline values: CDR1 MGHRA, CDR2 YSYEKL. This CDR3 is built from 14 residues. The CDR3 DNA reads TGCGCCAGCAGCGACCGGGGGGGGACCGGGGAGCTGTTTTTT. Translating it yields CASSDRGGTGELFF.

In the case of this clone: This CDR3 is also generated by other DNA sequences in the sample. This rearrangement joins TRBV9 to TRBJ2-5; D might be TRBD2 (6 bases). This CDR3 has 14 residues. Between the trimmed V and J ends, which lost 0 bases and 5 bases, there was a span of 11 bases. Germline-derived CDR1 and CDR2 are SGDLS and YYNGEE. The CDR3 loop is CASSVGLALETQYF. The CDR3 bases are TGTGCCAGCAGCGTAGGCCTAGCGCTGGAGACCCAGTACTTC.

The chain joins TRBV7-2 to TRBJ2-5, with 7 nucleotides matching TRBD1. Gene TRBJ2-7 matches the end of the DNA better, so the J call may be wrong. CDR3 length equals 15 residues. Germline assignment: CDR1 SGHTA and CDR2 FQGNSA. The CDR3 nucleotides read TGTGCCAGCAGCATTCGACAGGGAAGCTCCTACGAGCAGTACTTC. This codes for CASSIRQGSSYEQYF.

The CDR3 region has the DNA TGTGCCAGCAGTTTCCTAGCGGGAGGTGGAGAGACCCAGTACTTC. Protein product: CASSFLAGGGETQYF. This sequence joins TRBV6-6 and TRBJ2-5; 11 nucleotides align to TRBD2. J was trimmed by 4 bases and V by 4 bases; bases with no gene match: 5. Germline CDR1 MNHNY, CDR2 SVGAGI (reference sequence). This CDR3 is 15 amino acids long.

This clone has only a few counts. The chain links TRBV4-2 to TRBJ2-1; 9 nucleotides agree with TRBD1. Germline V gene sequence: CDR1 LGHNA, CDR2 YNFKEQ. This CDR3 has 14 residues. V lost 1 base and J lost 7; bases outside the gene matches: 2. In nucleotides, the CDR3 is TGTGCCAGCAGCCAAGGGGACAGGGCTAATGAGCAGTTCTTC. Protein sequence: CASSQGDRANEQFF.

The V and J genes are TRBV5-6 and TRBJ2-5, with TRBD2 identical over 11 bases. Germline CDR1 and CDR2: SGHDT and YYEEEE. The CDR3 is made up of 15 amino acids. V shed 4 bases, J shed 1 base, and the junction held 3 bases outside the gene matches. CDR3 protein: CASSPGTSGQETQYF. Here the CDR3 DNA reads TGTGCCAGCAGCCCCGGGACTAGCGGCCAAGAGACCCAGTACTTC.

This chain connects TRBV27 to TRBJ1-4, with D perhaps TRBD1 (5 bases). V lost 8 bases and J lost 2, with 9 bases in between. The CDR3 loop spans 13 amino acids. Germline V gives CDR1 MNHEY, CDR2 SMNVEV (reference sequence). Written as DNA, the CDR3 is TGTGCCAGCTCCCGGGGGACTAATGAAAAACTGTTTTTT. It specifies CASSRGTNEKLFF.

The CDR3 DNA sequence: TGTGCCAGCAGCTTAGAGTATCGGGGGGACTTCACAGATACGCAGTATTTT. It encodes CASSLEYRGDFTDTQYF. This chain joins TRBV11-2 and TRBJ2-3, with TRBD2 matching 7 bases. This CDR3 contains 17 residues. Per germline, CDR1 SGHAT and CDR2 FQNNGV. Losses at the gene ends were 0 bases for V and 2 bases for J; bases not matched to a gene: 8.

J is TRBJ2-7 and V is TRBV27; maybe TRBD2 (5 bases). The V gene's germline CDR1 is MNHEY and CDR2 SMNVEV (reference sequence). V lost 6 bases to trimming and J lost 3 bases, with 12 bases between them. CDR3 length: 13 residues. CDR3 DNA sequence: TGTGCCAGCAGGGAGGACTCGAGCTACGAGCAGTACTTC. Protein product: CASREDSSYEQYF.

This chain links TRBV13 with TRBJ1-1; D is perhaps TRBD1 (5 bases). The germline V gene encodes CDR1 PRHDT and CDR2 FYEKMQ (reference sequence). CDR3 length: 14 amino acids. Trimming shortened V by 1 base and J by 5 bases, and 11 bases separated the two germline ends. CDR3 in DNA: TGTGCCAGCAGCTTAGCTAGGGGTAAGACTGAAGCTTTCTTT. Protein sequence: CASSLARGKTEAFF.

This chain uses TRBV6-5 with TRBJ1-5; D is undetermined. This CDR3 spans 14 amino acids. Germline CDR1 and CDR2: MNHEY and SVGAGI. Deletions cut 2 bases from V and 9 bases from J, with 14 bases between. CDR3 DNA: TGTGCCAGCAGTTACGCCAGAGGAGGACGGCCCCAGCATTTT. Encoded protein: CASSYARGGRPQHF.

V usage is TRBV4-1 and J usage is TRBJ2-7, with a possible D match to TRBD1 (5 bases). CDR3 length equals 14 residues. Germline V gene lookup returns CDR1 MGHRA and CDR2 YSYEKL. The V and J ends lost 1 base and 7 bases respectively, with 14 bases between them. Here the CDR3 DNA reads TGCGCCAGCAGCCAAGGGAGCAGGGCCCAAGAGCAGTACTTC. Translated: CASSQGSRAQEQYF.

The rearrangement links TRBV4-3 to TRBJ2-3; 7 bases line up with TRBD2. Germline loops: CDR1 LGHNA, CDR2 YSLEER. The CDR3 runs to 16 residues. With V trimmed by 0 bases and J by 3 bases, 6 bases remained unmatched. The CDR3 here is CASSQDGGDGTDTQYF. Here the CDR3 DNA reads TGCGCCAGCAGCCAAGATGGGGGGGACGGGACAGATACGCAGTATTTT.

This clone appeared a single time. The J gene is TRBJ2-7, the V gene TRBV30, with 8 bases lining up with TRBD1. CDR1 is GTSNPN, CDR2 SVGIG, per germline (reference sequence). This CDR3 comprises 13 residues. With 3 bases clipped from V and 2 bases from J, the junction kept 3 bases outside the gene matches. CDR3 residues: CAWSRDRTYEQYF. In DNA form, the CDR3 reads TGTGCCTGGAGCCGGGACAGGACCTACGAGCAGTACTTC.

This chain links TRBV7-6 with TRBJ1-1, with 10 bases matching TRBD1. Germline V gene lookup returns CDR1 SGHVS and CDR2 FNYEAQ. The CDR3 is made up of 17 amino acids. V lost 0 bases to trimming and J lost 0 bases; unmatched junction nucleotides: 4. DNA for the CDR3: TGTGCCAGCAGCTTAGCCGGGACAGGGGAAATGAACACTGAAGCTTTCTTT. The encoded protein is CASSLAGTGEMNTEAFF. Full variable domain (rest looked up from reference TRBV7-6 and TRBJ1-1): GAGVSQSPRYKVTKRGQDVALRCDPISGHVSLYWYRQALGQGPEFLTYFNYEAQQDKSGLPNDRFSAERPEGSISTLTIQRTEQRDSAMYRCASSLAGTGEMNTEAFFGQGTRLTVV.